This TCR beta chain is drawn from a study of human T cells and chemical hapten exposure. Trimming took 6 bases from V and 2 from J, leaving 17 bases between them. Germline-derived CDR1 and CDR2 are MNHNY and SVGAGI (reference sequence). The CDR3 is 16 residues long. Noted time point: patch test 1, 2 weeks after DPC sensitization. Treatment specified: therapeutic diphenylcyclopropenone sensitization with weekly scalp DPC. General study results and limits: Among expanded TCRs, significantly more large CDR3 similarity clusters formed than among controls.

This clonotype occurred many times. Its matching antigen is unknown. TCRdb passed the RACE reads through MiXCR, listing each CDR3 protein once. In the table there are more than 95,000 distinct CDR3 sequences, around 10% of which are singletons. This chain joins TRBV6-6 and TRBJ1-5; D possibly corresponds to TRBD1 (5 bases). This TCR came from a woman aged 50 to 60 with alopecia areata. Some clones in this sample may be carry-over from other donors' samples. The input for sequencing was whole blood, taken in connection with sensitization to the hapten diphenylcyclopropenone (DPC). The CDR3 nucleotides read TGTGCCAGCAGGAGGGTTTCAGGAGGGGGCAATCAGCCCCAGCATTTT. The encoded protein is CASRRVSGGGNQPQHF.